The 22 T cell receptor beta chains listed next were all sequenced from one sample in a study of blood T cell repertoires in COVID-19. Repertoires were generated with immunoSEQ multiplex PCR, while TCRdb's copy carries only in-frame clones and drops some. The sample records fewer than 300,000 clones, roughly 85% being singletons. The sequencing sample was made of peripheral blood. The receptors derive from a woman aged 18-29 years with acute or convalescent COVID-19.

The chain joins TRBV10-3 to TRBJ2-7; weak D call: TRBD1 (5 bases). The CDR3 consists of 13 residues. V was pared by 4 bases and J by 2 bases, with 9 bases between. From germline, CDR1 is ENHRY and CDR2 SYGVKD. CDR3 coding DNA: TGTGCCATCAGTGGACAGCTTACCTACGAGCAGTACTTC. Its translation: CAISGQLTYEQYF.

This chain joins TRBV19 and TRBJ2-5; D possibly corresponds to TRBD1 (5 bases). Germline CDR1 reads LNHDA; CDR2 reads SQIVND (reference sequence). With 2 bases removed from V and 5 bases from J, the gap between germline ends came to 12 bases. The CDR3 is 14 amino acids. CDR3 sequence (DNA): TGTGCCAGTAGTATAAGGCAGGGCGTGGAGACCCAGTACTTC. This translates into CASSIRQGVETQYF.

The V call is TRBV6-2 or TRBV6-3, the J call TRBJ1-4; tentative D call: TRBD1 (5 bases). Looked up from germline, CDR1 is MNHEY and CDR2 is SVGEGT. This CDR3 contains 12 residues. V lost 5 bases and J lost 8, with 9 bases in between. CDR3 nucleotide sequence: TGTGCCAGCAGTCGACAGTACGAAAAACTGTTTTTT. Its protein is CASSRQYEKLFF.

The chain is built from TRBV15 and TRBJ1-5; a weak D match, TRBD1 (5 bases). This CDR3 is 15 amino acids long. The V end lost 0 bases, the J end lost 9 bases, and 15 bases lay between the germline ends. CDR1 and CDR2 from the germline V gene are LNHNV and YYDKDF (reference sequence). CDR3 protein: CATSRDLSGRGPQHF. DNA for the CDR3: TGTGCCACCAGCAGAGATTTGTCGGGGAGGGGGCCCCAGCATTTT. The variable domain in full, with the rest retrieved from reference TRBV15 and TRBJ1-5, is DAMVIQNPRYQVTQFGKPVTLSCSQTLNHNVMYWYQQKSSQAPKLLFHYYDKDFNNEADTPDNFQSRRPNTSFCFLDIRSPGLGDTAMYLCATSRDLSGRGPQHFGDGTRLSIL.

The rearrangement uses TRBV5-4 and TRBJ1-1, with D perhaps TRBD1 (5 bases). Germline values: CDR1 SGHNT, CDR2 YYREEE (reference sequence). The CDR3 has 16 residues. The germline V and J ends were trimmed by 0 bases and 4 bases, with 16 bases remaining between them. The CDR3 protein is CASSLEPGNTGTEAFF. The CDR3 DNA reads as TGTGCCAGCAGCTTGGAACCAGGGAATACGGGCACTGAAGCTTTCTTT.

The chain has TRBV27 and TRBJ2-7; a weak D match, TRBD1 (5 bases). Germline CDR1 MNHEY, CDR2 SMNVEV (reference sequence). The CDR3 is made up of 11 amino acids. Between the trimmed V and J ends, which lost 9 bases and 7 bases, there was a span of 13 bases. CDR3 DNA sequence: TGTGCCAGAGGGGCCCAACGGGAGCAGTACTTC. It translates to CARGAQREQYF.

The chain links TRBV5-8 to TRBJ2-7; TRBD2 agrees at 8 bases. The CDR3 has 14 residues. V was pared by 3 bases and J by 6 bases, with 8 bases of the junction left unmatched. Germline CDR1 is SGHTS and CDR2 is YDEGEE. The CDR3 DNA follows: TGTGCCAGCAGCTGGGTACCGGGACTAGGCGAGCAGTACTTC. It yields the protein CASSWVPGLGEQYF. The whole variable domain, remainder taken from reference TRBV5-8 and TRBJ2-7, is EAGVTQSPTHLIKTRGQQATLRCSPISGHTSVYWYQQALGLGLQFLLWYDEGEERNRGNFPPRFSGRQFPNYSSELNVNALELEDSALYLCASSWVPGLGEQYFGPGTRLTVT.

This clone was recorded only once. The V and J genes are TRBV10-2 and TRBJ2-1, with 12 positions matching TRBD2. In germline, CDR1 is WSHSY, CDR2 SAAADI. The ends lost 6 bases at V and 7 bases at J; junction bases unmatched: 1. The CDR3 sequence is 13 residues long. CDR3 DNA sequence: TGCGCCAGCAGGCTAGCGGGAGGGAATGAGCAGTTCTTC. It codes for CASRLAGGNEQFF.

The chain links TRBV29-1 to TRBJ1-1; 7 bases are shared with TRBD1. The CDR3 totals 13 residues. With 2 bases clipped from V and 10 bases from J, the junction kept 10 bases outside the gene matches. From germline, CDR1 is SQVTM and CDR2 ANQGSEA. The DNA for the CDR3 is TGCAGCGTTGAATTACACAGGGGAGAAGGAGCTTTCTTT. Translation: CSVELHRGEGAFF.

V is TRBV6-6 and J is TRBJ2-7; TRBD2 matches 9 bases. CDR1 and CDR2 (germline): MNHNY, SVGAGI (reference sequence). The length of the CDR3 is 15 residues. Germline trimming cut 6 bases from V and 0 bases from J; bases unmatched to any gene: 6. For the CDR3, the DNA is TGTGCCAGCAGCCAAAGCGGGAGGACCTCCTACGAGCAGTACTTC. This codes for CASSQSGRTSYEQYF.

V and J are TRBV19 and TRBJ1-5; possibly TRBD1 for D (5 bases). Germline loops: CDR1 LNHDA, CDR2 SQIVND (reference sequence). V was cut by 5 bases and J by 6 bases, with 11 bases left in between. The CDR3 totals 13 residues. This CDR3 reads CASSARGSQPQHF. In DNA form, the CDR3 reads TGTGCCAGTAGTGCAAGGGGAAGTCAGCCCCAGCATTTT. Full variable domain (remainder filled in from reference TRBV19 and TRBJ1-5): DGGITQSPKYLFRKEGQNVTLSCEQNLNHDAMYWYRQDPGQGLRLIYYSQIVNDFQKGDIAEGYSVSREKKESFPLTVTSAQKNPTAFYLCASSARGSQPQHFGDGTRLSIL.

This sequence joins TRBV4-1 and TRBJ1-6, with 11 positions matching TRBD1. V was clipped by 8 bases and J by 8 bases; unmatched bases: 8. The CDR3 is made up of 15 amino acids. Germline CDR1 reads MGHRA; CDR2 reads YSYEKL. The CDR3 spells CASERSGQGDSPLHF. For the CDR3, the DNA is TGCGCCAGCGAGCGGTCGGGACAGGGGGATTCACCCCTCCACTTT.

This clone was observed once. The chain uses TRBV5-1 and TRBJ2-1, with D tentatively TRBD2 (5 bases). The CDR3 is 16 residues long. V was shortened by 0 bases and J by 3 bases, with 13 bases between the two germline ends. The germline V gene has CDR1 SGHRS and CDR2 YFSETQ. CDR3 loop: CASSLGAAELYNEQFF. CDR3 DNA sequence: TGCGCCAGCAGCTTGGGGGCAGCGGAACTCTACAATGAGCAGTTCTTC.

CDR3 coding DNA: TGTGCCAACCCAGATCGACGGAGATATAATTCACCCCTCCACTTT. Protein sequence: CANPDRRRYNSPLHF. The V call is TRBV21-1, the J call TRBJ1-6. TRBV21-1 is assigned pseudogene status. The CDR3 is made up of 15 amino acids.

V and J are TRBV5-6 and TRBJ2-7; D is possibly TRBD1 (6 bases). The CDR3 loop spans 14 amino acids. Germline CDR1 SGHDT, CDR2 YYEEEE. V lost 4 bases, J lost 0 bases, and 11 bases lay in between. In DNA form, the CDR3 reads TGTGCCAGCAGCGACCGGGACAACTCCTACGAGCAGTACTTC. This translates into CASSDRDNSYEQYF.

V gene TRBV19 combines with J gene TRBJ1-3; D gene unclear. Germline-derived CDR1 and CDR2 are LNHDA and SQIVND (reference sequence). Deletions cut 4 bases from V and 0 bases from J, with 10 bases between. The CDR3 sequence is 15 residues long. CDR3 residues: CASSTLPRSGNTIYF. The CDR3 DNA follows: TGTGCCAGTAGTACTTTACCGCGCTCTGGAAACACCATATATTTT.

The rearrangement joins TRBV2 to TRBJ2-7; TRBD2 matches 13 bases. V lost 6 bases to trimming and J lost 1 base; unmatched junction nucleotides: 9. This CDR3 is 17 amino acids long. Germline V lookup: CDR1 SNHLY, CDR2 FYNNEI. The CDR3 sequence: CASSDGLAGVRSYEQYF. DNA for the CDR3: TGTGCCAGCAGCGACGGACTAGCGGGAGTAAGGTCCTACGAGCAGTACTTC. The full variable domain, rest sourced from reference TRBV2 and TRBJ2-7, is EPEVTQTPSHQVTQMGQEVILRCVPISNHLYFYWYRQILGQKVEFLVSFYNNEISEKSEIFDDQFSVERPDGSNFTLKIRSTKLEDSAMYFCASSDGLAGVRSYEQYFGPGTRLTVT.

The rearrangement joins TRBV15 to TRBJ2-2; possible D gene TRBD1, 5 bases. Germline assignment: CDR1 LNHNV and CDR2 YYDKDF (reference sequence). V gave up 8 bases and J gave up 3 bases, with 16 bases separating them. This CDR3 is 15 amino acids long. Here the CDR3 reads CATARGRAYTGELFF. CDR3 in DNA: TGTGCCACCGCTCGCGGCAGGGCGTACACCGGGGAGCTGTTTTTT.

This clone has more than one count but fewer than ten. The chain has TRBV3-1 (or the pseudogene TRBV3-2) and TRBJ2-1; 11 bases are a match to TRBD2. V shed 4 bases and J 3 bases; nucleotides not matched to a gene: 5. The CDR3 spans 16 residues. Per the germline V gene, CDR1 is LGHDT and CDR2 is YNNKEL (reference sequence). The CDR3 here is CASSRTSGSLYNEQFF. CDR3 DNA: TGTGCCAGCAGCCGCACTAGCGGGAGTCTCTACAATGAGCAGTTCTTC.

The CDR3 sequence is CASSESGGAWKTQYF. CDR3 in DNA: TGTGCCAGCAGTGAATCGGGGGGGGCTTGGAAGACCCAGTACTTC. V usage is TRBV25-1 and J usage is TRBJ2-5, with 8 bases matching TRBD2. The germline CDR1 and CDR2 sequences are MGHDK and SYGVNS. Germline trimming cut 1 base from V and 6 bases from J; bases unmatched to any gene: 7. The CDR3 has 15 residues.

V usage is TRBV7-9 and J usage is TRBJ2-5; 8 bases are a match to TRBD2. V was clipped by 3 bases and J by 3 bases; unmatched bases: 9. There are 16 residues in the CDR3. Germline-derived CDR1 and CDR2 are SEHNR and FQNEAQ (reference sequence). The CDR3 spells CASSFIGEAGEETQYF. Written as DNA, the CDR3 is TGTGCCAGCAGCTTTATTGGCGAAGCGGGAGAAGAGACCCAGTACTTC.

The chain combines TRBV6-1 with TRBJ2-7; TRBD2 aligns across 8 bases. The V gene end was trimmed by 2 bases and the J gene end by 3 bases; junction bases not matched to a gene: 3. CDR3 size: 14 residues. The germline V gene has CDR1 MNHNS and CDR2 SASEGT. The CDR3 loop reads CASSESGSNYEQYF. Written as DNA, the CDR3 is TGTGCCAGCAGTGAAAGCGGGAGTAACTACGAGCAGTACTTC.